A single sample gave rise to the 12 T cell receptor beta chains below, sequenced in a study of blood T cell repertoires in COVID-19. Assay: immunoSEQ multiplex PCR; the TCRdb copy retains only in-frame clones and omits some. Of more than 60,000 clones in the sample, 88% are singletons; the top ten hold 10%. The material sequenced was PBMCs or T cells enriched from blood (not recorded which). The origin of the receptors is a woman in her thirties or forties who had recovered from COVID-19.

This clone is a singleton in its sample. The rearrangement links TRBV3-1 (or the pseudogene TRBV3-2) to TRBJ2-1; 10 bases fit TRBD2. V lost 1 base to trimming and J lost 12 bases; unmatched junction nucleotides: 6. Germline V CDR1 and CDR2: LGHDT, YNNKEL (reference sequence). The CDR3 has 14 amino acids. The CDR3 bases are TGTGCCAGCAGCCAAGGTGTAGCGGGGGGATCGCAGTTCTTC. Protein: CASSQGVAGGSQFF.

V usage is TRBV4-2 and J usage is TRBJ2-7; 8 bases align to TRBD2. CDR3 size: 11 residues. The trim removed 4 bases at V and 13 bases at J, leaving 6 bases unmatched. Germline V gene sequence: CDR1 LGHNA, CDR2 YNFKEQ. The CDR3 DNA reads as TGTGCCAGCAGCCTCGGGGGGGCCCCATACTTC. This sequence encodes CASSLGGAPYF.

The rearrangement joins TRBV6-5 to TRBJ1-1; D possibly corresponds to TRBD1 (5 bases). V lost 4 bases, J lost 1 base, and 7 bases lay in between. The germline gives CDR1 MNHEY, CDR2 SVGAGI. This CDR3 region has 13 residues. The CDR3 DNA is TGTGCCAGCAGTTTAACAGGGAACACTGAAGCTTTCTTT. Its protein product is CASSLTGNTEAFF.

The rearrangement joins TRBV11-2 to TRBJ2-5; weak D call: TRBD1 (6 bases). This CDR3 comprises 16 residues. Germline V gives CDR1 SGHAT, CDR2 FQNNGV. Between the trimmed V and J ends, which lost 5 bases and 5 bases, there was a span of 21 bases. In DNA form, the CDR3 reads TGTGCCAGCAGCCCAACTGGACAGCTTCTCCCTGAGACCCAGTACTTC. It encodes CASSPTGQLLPETQYF.

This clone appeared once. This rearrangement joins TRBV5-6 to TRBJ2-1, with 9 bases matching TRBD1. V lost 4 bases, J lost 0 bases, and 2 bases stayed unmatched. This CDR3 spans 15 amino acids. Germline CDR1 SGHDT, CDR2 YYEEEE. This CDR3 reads CASSGGQGSYNEQFF. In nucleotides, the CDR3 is TGTGCCAGCAGCGGGGGACAGGGCTCCTACAATGAGCAGTTCTTC.

CDR3 loop: CASTGQGSYEQYF. CDR3 nucleotide sequence: TGCGCCAGCACCGGACAGGGCTCCTACGAGCAGTACTTC. The rearrangement uses TRBV5-1 and TRBJ2-7; 8 bases match TRBD1. The CDR3 extends over 13 amino acids. V shed 6 bases and J 0 bases; nucleotides not matched to a gene: 2. Germline V gene sequence: CDR1 SGHRS, CDR2 YFSETQ.

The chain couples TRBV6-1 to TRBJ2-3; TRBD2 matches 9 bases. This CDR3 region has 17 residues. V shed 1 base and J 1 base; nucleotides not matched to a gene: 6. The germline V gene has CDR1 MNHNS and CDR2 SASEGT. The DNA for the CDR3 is TGTGCCAGCAGTGAAGAAGCGGCTAGCGGGGGCACAGATACGCAGTATTTT. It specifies CASSEEAASGGTDTQYF.

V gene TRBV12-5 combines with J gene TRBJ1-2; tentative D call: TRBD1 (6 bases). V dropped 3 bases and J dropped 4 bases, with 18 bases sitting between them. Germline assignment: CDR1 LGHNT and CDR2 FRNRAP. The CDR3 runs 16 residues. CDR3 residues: CASGFFQGRGAYGYTF. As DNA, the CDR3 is TGTGCTAGTGGTTTCTTCCAGGGCAGGGGAGCCTATGGCTACACCTTC. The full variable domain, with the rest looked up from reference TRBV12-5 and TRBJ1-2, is DARVTQTPRHKVTEMGQEVTMRCQPILGHNTVFWYRQTMMQGLELLAYFRNRAPLDDSGMPKDRFSAEMPDATLATLKIQPSEPRDSAVYFCASGFFQGRGAYGYTFGSGTRLTVV.

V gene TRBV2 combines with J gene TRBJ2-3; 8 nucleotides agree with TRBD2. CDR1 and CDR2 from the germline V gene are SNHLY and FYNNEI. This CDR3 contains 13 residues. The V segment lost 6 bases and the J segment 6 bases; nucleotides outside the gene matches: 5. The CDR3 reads CASRTSVDDTQYF. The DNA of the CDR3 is TGTGCCAGCAGGACTAGCGTGGATGATACGCAGTATTTT.

The CDR3 DNA sequence: TGTGCCAGCAGCCAAGATTCCCCAGGAACGAACACCGGGGAGCTGTTTTTT. It translates to CASSQDSPGTNTGELFF. The chain combines TRBV3-1 (or the pseudogene TRBV3-2) with TRBJ2-2; D not resolved. The V end lost 0 bases, the J end lost 0 bases, and 11 bases lay between the germline ends. The CDR3 loop spans 17 amino acids. Germline V gene lookup returns CDR1 LGHDT and CDR2 YNNKEL (reference sequence).

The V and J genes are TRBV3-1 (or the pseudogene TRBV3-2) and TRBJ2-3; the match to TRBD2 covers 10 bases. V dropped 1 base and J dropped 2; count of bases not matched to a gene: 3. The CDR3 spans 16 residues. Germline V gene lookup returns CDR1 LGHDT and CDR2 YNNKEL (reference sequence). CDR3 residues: CASSQGAGGHTDTQYF. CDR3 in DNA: TGTGCCAGCAGCCAAGGAGCGGGGGGGCACACAGATACGCAGTATTTT.

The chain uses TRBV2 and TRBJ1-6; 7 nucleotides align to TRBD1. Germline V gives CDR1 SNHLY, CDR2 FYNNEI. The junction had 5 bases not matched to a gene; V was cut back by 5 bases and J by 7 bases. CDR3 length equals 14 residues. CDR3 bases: TGTGCCAGCAGTCCAGGGGGTGAAAATTCACCCCTCCACTTT. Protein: CASSPGGENSPLHF.